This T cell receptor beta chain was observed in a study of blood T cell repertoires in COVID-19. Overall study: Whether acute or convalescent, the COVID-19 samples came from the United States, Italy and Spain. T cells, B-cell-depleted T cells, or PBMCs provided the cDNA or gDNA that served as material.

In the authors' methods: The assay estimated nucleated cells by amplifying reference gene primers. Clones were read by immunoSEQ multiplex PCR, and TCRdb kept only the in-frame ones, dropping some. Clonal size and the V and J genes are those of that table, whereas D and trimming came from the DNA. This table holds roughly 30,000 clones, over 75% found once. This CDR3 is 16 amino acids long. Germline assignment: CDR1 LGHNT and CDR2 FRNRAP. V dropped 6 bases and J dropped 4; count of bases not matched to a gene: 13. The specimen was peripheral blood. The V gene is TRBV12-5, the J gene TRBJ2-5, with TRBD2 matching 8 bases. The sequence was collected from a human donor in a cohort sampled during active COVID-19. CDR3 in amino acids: CASGTGTRGDGETQYF. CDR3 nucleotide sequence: TGTGCTAGTGGAACCGGGACTAGAGGGGACGGAGAGACCCAGTACTTC. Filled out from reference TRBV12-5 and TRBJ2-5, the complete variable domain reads DARVTQTPRHKVTEMGQEVTMRCQPILGHNTVFWYRQTMMQGLELLAYFRNRAPLDDSGMPKDRFSAEMPDATLATLKIQPSEPRDSAVYFCASGTGTRGDGETQYFGPGTRLLVL.